A single sample gave rise to the 2 T cell receptor beta chains below, sequenced in a study of CD8+ T cells in alopecia areata. As for treatment: oral pan-JAK inhibitor, 5-10 mg twice daily. Extracted RNA was reverse transcribed, and the resulting cDNA served as sequencing template. The method was immunoSEQ multiplex PCR; TCRdb's version includes in-frame clones alone and lacks a portion of them. The repertoire holds 130,000 or so clones, with 60% to 65% as singletons. The specimen was CD4+ T cells sorted from blood, collected at week 4, from a patient treated with tofacitinib. The receptors derive from a human donor with alopecia areata.

This chain joins TRBV5-1 and TRBJ2-4, with D possibly being TRBD2 (5 bases). The V end was cut by 4 bases, the J end by 1 base, with 9 bases between. The CDR3 runs to 14 residues. Germline V gene data show CDR1 as SGHRS and CDR2 as YFSETQ. The CDR3 DNA reads as TGCGCCAGCAGCGGGGAGTGGGCCAAAAACATTCAGTACTTC. This sequence encodes CASSGEWAKNIQYF.

This chain uses TRBV2 with TRBJ2-5, with D possibly matching TRBD2 (6 bases). The CDR3 consists of 13 residues. CDR1 SNHLY and CDR2 FYNNEI come from the germline V gene. V shed 5 bases and J shed 10 bases, with 17 bases lying between them. The CDR3 coding sequence is TGTGCCAGCAGTCTTACTGCTGCCGGGAGCCAGTACTTC. This sequence encodes CASSLTAAGSQYF.